The present T cell receptor (beta chain) was sequenced within a study of T cells in Graves' hyperthyroidism and ophthalmopathy. This clonotype showed up many times. What it recognizes is unknown. Trimming shortened V by 5 bases and J by 6 bases, and 13 bases separated the two germline ends. The length of the CDR3 is 13 residues. Notes on the study in general: Most thyroid clonotypes with frequency above 0.001 were detected in blood.

Patients showing uncontrolled infection, other autoimmune disease, pregnancy or lactation were ineligible. Amplification targeted TCR beta CDR3 regions from RNA transcripts. When the TCR CDR3 underwent first-round RT-PCR, the HTBI primer set was used. TCRdb used MiXCR to reprocess the multiplex PCR reads, holding one entry per CDR3 protein. This sample yields 400,000 to 500,000 distinct CDR3 sequences, of which under 15% are seen a single time; less than 20% belongs to the top ten. The clonotype was recovered from a woman aged 18-29 years with Graves' hyperthyroidism. The source material was blood. The genes are TRBV12-3 or TRBV12-4 and TRBJ1-1; no definite D call. The CDR3 DNA follows: TGTGCCAGCAGTAGTGCCCGACCGGCTGAAGCTTTCTTT. It encodes CASSSARPAEAFF.